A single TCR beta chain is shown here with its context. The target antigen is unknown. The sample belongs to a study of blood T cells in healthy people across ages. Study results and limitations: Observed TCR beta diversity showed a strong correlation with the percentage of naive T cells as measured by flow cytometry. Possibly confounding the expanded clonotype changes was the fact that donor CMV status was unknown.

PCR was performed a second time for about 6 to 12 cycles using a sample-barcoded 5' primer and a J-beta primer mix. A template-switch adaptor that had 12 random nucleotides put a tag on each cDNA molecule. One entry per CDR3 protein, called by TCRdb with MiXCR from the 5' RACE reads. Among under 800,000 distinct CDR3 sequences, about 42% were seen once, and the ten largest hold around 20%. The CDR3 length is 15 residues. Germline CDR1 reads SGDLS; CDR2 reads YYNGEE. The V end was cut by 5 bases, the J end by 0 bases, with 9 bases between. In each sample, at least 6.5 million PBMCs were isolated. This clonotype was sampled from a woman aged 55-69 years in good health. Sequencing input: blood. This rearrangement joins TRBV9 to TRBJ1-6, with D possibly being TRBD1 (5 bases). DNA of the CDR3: TGTGCCAGCAGGGGTGACAGCTCCTATAATTCACCCCTCCACTTT. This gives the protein CASRGDSSYNSPLHF.